The rows below give T cell receptor beta chains drawn from one sample of a study of control samples from healthy donors and cancer patients. TCRdb keeps only in-frame clones here, not all; method: immunoSEQ multiplex PCR. This table has approximately 93,000 clones, roughly 91% appearing once. Source material: PBMCs. These receptors originate from a woman aged 45-65 years with colorectal cancer. Each CDR3 is given with its conserved first and last residue. The D gene is left open where the match is weak. Where a row states a size, it is once, few, many or the class of an expanded clone; other rows omit it.

j_gene: TRBJ1-1; abundance: .; v_gene: TRBV19; d_gene: .; CDR3nt: TGTGCCAGTAGTATTGTGGTGAACACTGAAGCTTTCTTT; CDR3aa: CASSIVVNTEAFF
j_gene: TRBJ1-5; abundance: .; v_gene: TRBV15; d_gene: .; CDR3nt: TGTGCCACCAGCCCTGGCAGGGCTCGGCAGCCCCAGCATTTT; CDR3aa: CATSPGRARQPQHF
j_gene: TRBJ1-1; abundance: .; v_gene: TRBV23-1; d_gene: .; CDR3nt: TGCGCCAGCAGTCAATCCCATGGGCACGCTGAAGCTTTCTTT; CDR3aa: CASSQSHGHAEAFF
j_gene: TRBJ2-2; abundance: .; v_gene: TRBV28; d_gene: .; CDR3nt: TGTGCCAGCAGAGACACCGGGGAGCTGTTTTTT; CDR3aa: CASRDTGELFF
j_gene: TRBJ1-2; abundance: .; v_gene: TRBV28; d_gene: .; CDR3nt: TGTGCCAGCAGTTCCTCGGGCTATGGCTACACCTTC; CDR3aa: CASSSSGYGYTF
j_gene: TRBJ2-6; abundance: .; v_gene: TRBV2; d_gene: TRBD1; CDR3nt: TGTGCCAGCAGTTCAGACAGGGGGGTTGGGGCCAACGTCCTGACTTTC; CDR3aa: CASSSDRGVGANVLTF
j_gene: TRBJ1-5; abundance: .; v_gene: TRBV15; d_gene: .; CDR3nt: TGTGCCACCAGCAGCTACGCGGTGGATCAGCCCCAGCATTTT; CDR3aa: CATSSYAVDQPQHF
j_gene: TRBJ1-4; abundance: .; v_gene: TRBV2; d_gene: .; CDR3nt: TGTGCCAGCACTGGGGCGGGACGGGATAATGAAAAACTGTTTTTT; CDR3aa: CASTGAGRDNEKLFF
j_gene: TRBJ1-6; abundance: .; v_gene: TRBV28; d_gene: .; CDR3nt: TGTGCCAGCAGTCCACCCTGGACGGGACCTAATTCACCCCTCCACTTT; CDR3aa: CASSPPWTGPNSPLHF
j_gene: TRBJ1-1; abundance: .; v_gene: TRBV7-2; d_gene: .; CDR3nt: TGTGCCAGCAGCCGATCTGCTGAAGCTTTCTTT; CDR3aa: CASSRSAEAFF
j_gene: TRBJ1-6; abundance: .; v_gene: TRBV5-6; d_gene: .; CDR3nt: TGTGCCAGCAGCACCGGGCCTTCTGGGTATAATTCACCCCTCCACTTT; CDR3aa: CASSTGPSGYNSPLHF
j_gene: TRBJ1-6; abundance: .; v_gene: TRBV4-3; d_gene: .; CDR3nt: TGCGCCAGCAGCCAAGTTGGTGATTCACCCCTCCACTTT; CDR3aa: CASSQVGDSPLHF
j_gene: TRBJ2-5; abundance: .; v_gene: TRBV14; d_gene: .; CDR3nt: TGTGCCAGCAGCCATTTGACCTCCTGGCTAGAGACCCAGTACTTC; CDR3aa: CASSHLTSWLETQYF
j_gene: TRBJ1-4; abundance: .; v_gene: TRBV28; d_gene: .; CDR3nt: TGTGCCACCCGAACAGGGAAACCTGAAAAACTGTTTTTT; CDR3aa: CATRTGKPEKLFF
j_gene: TRBJ1-1; abundance: once; v_gene: TRBV12-3/TRBV12-4; d_gene: .; CDR3nt: TGTGCCAGCAGTTTAGGAGGGGGGCGGGCGTTCTTT; CDR3aa: CASSLGGGRAFF
j_gene: TRBJ1-3; abundance: .; v_gene: TRBV28; d_gene: .; CDR3nt: TGTGCCAGCAGGGGGAAGGCGGACACCATATATTTT; CDR3aa: CASRGKADTIYF
j_gene: TRBJ1-5; abundance: .; v_gene: TRBV30; d_gene: TRBD1; CDR3nt: TGTGCCTGGAGTGGAACAGGGGGGGCCCAGCATTTT; CDR3aa: CAWSGTGGAQHF
j_gene: TRBJ1-2; abundance: .; v_gene: TRBV9; d_gene: .; CDR3nt: TGTGCCAGCAGCGTAGAACCAACTACGAGGGGCTACACCTTC; CDR3aa: CASSVEPTTRGYTF
j_gene: TRBJ1-2; abundance: .; v_gene: TRBV5-1; d_gene: .; CDR3nt: TGCGCCAGCAGCTCCCTTACCAACTATGGCTACACCTTC; CDR3aa: CASSSLTNYGYTF
j_gene: TRBJ2-1; abundance: .; v_gene: TRBV6-5; d_gene: TRBD2; CDR3nt: TGTGCCAGCAGTTACGGACTAGCGGGGGGGTTTGAGCAGTTCTTC; CDR3aa: CASSYGLAGGFEQFF
j_gene: TRBJ2-5; abundance: .; v_gene: TRBV7-8; d_gene: .; CDR3nt: TGTGCCAGCAGCTTAATGACAGTCGGCCAAGAGACCCAGTACTTC; CDR3aa: CASSLMTVGQETQYF
j_gene: TRBJ2-1; abundance: .; v_gene: TRBV15; d_gene: .; CDR3nt: TGTGCCACCAGCGGGGGACTCTCATTATACAATGAGCAGTTCTTC; CDR3aa: CATSGGLSLYNEQFF
j_gene: TRBJ2-5; abundance: .; v_gene: TRBV7-9; d_gene: .; CDR3nt: TGTGCCAGCAGTTCAGATGAGGAGACCCAGTACTTC; CDR3aa: CASSSDEETQYF
j_gene: TRBJ1-6; abundance: .; v_gene: TRBV11-3; d_gene: .; CDR3nt: TGTGCCAGTGCGCCGTTATATCTTAATTCACCCCTCCACTTT; CDR3aa: CASAPLYLNSPLHF
j_gene: TRBJ1-1; abundance: .; v_gene: TRBV6-2/TRBV6-3; d_gene: TRBD1; CDR3nt: TGTGCCAGCAGTACCCTGATTCAGGGGGAGGACACTGAAGCTTTCTTT; CDR3aa: CASSTLIQGEDTEAFF
j_gene: TRBJ2-1; abundance: .; v_gene: TRBV7-2; d_gene: .; CDR3nt: TGTGCCAGCAGCTCCGCGGCGGGATACAATGAGCAGTTCTTC; CDR3aa: CASSSAAGYNEQFF
j_gene: TRBJ1-6; abundance: .; v_gene: TRBV7-2; d_gene: .; CDR3nt: TGTGCCAGCAGCTTAGTAATCAGGGACCTAGATAATTCACCCCTCCACTTT; CDR3aa: CASSLVIRDLDNSPLHF
j_gene: TRBJ1-1; abundance: .; v_gene: TRBV18; d_gene: .; CDR3nt: TGTGCCAGCTCACCGAGCAGGGGATTGGGAACTGAAGCTTTCTTT; CDR3aa: CASSPSRGLGTEAFF
j_gene: TRBJ2-3; abundance: .; v_gene: TRBV28; d_gene: .; CDR3nt: TGTGCCAGCAGTCTTAAGACCGCGCTGCAGTATTTT; CDR3aa: CASSLKTALQYF